A selection of T cell receptor beta chains follows, all from one sample in a study of cytomegalovirus exposure and HLA in healthy donors. Profiling relied on immunoSEQ multiplex PCR, and the TCRdb table lists in-frame clones only, not all of them. The sample includes roughly 140,000 clones, 80% seen only once; the top ten take 4.5%. The sample comprised PBMCs. These receptors all come from a man between 40 and 49 years old in good health and CMV-seronegative. Both conserved end residues are part of each CDR3. D genes are given only for firm matches. Clone size is shown for a subset of rows, as once, few, many or a class of expanded clone.

size,V,J,D,CDR3,DNA
few,TRBV29-1,TRBJ2-3,TRBD2,CSVRPGLAAQDTQYF,TGCAGCGTTCGCCCGGGACTAGCGGCCCAAGATACGCAGTATTTT
NA,TRBV7-2,TRBJ2-3,TRBD2,CASSPTSGVFPDTQYF,TGTGCCAGCAGCCCAACTAGCGGGGTTTTTCCAGATACGCAGTATTTT
NA,TRBV6-1,TRBJ2-3,TRBD2,CASSALAGEGTDTQYF,TGTGCCAGCAGTGCTCTAGCGGGGGAGGGAACAGATACGCAGTATTTT
NA,TRBV5-1,TRBJ2-1,TRBD1,CASSTGTGDNEQFF,TGCGCCAGCAGCACCGGGACAGGCGACAATGAGCAGTTCTTC
NA,TRBV9,TRBJ2-7,NA,CASSVEPTPFYEQYF,TGTGCCAGCAGCGTAGAGCCAACCCCCTTCTACGAGCAGTACTTC
NA,TRBV5-1,TRBJ2-7,TRBD1,CASRRDRGGYEQYF,TGCGCCAGCAGACGGGACAGGGGCGGTTACGAGCAGTACTTC
once,TRBV15,TRBJ2-6,NA,CATSRDRGGTGANVLTF,TGTGCCACCAGCAGAGATCGAGGAGGGACTGGGGCCAACGTCCTGACTTTC
NA,TRBV9,TRBJ2-6,TRBD1,CASSVRTGDSGANVLTF,TGTGCCAGCAGCGTCCGGACAGGGGACTCTGGGGCCAACGTCCTGACTTTC
NA,TRBV28,TRBJ1-6,TRBD1,CASSLYGTGTSPLHF,TGTGCCAGCAGTTTATACGGGACAGGGACTTCACCCCTCCACTTT
NA,TRBV7-8,TRBJ1-2,TRBD1,CASSYRDRGDYGYTF,TGTGCCAGCAGCTACCGGGACAGGGGCGACTATGGCTACACCTTC
once,TRBV2,TRBJ1-1,TRBD1,CASSEEQGANTEAFF,TGTGCCAGCAGTGAAGAGCAGGGGGCAAACACTGAAGCTTTCTTT
NA,TRBV19,TRBJ1-3,TRBD1,CASLDRAGNTIYF,TGTGCCAGTTTGGACAGGGCGGGAAACACCATATATTTT
few,TRBV4-1,TRBJ1-1,NA,CASSQDWRGADTEAFF,TGCGCCAGCAGCCAAGATTGGCGGGGGGCGGACACTGAAGCTTTCTTT
NA,TRBV19,TRBJ2-5,TRBD2,CASSIDGSGANQETQYF,TGTGCCAGTAGTATAGATGGTAGCGGGGCCAACCAAGAGACCCAGTACTTC
NA,TRBV7-9,TRBJ1-3,NA,CASSLELAAAIYF,TGTGCCAGCAGCTTAGAGCTCGCGGCGGCCATATATTTT
NA,TRBV28,TRBJ1-5,NA,CASTPGWGNQPQHF,TGTGCCAGCACCCCAGGGTGGGGCAATCAGCCCCAGCATTTT
NA,TRBV11-3,TRBJ2-7,TRBD2,CASSLAGGGGYEQYF,TGTGCCAGCAGCTTGGCCGGCGGGGGAGGATACGAGCAGTACTTC
NA,TRBV5-1,TRBJ1-4,NA,CASSLAARPTANEKLFF,TGCGCCAGCAGCTTGGCCGCCAGGCCCACAGCTAATGAAAAACTGTTTTTT
few,TRBV5-6,TRBJ1-3,TRBD1,CASSLAGQVFGNTIYF,TGTGCCAGCAGCTTGGCGGGACAGGTGTTTGGAAACACCATATATTTT
NA,TRBV30,TRBJ2-1,TRBD2,CASSGGALGLNEQFF,TGTGCCTCCAGCGGGGGGGCTTTAGGGTTGAATGAGCAGTTCTTC
NA,TRBV28,TRBJ1-5,TRBD1,CASTPGQGHQPQHF,TGTGCCAGCACTCCGGGACAGGGACATCAGCCCCAGCATTTT
few,TRBV4-3,TRBJ1-6,TRBD1,CASSLTGGSSPLHF,TGCGCCAGCAGCCTCACAGGGGGTAGTTCACCCCTCCACTTT